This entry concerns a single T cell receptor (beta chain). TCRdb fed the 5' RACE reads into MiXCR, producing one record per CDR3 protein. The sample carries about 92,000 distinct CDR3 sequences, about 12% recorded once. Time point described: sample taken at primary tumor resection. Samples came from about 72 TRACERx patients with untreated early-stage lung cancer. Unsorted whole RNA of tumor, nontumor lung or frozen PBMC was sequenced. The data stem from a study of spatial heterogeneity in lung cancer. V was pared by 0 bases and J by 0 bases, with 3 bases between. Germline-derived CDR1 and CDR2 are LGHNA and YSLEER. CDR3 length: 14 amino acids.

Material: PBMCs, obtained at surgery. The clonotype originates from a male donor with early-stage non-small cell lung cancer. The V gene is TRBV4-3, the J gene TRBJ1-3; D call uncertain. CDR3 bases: TGCGCCAGCAGCCAAGAGGACTCTGGAAACACCATATATTTT. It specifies CASSQEDSGNTIYF.